This TCR beta chain originates from a study of T cell repertoires in cytomegalovirus infection. Study-wide context: It was recently identified HLA-C-restricted and well-studied HLA-B-restricted CMV epitopes that the study used. Public TCR beta signatures were indicative of both CMV infection and a matching HLA type.

Each CDR3 protein is one row after TCRdb ran MiXCR on the reads. This sample has some 940,000 distinct CDR3 sequences, with approximately 33% found just once. Study results and caveats: Clonotypes of TCR beta that were HLA-C-restricted and CMV-specific dominated the ex vivo response.

The CDR3 runs 16 residues. Trimming cost V 3 bases and J 2 bases, with 14 bases left between them. As regards this clonotype: The antigen is unknown.

Sample: cultured CD8+ T cells from PBMCs, taken from culture after CMV antigen stimulation. The gene calls are TRBV12-3 or TRBV12-4 and TRBJ2-1, with a possible D match to TRBD2 (7 bases). The receptor was isolated from a human donor in good health (CMV status not recorded). Some clones in this sample may be carry-over from other donors' samples. CDR3 in DNA: TGTGCCAGCAGTTTGACTAACGGGGGGCCCTACAATGAGCAGTTCTTC. It specifies CASSLTNGGPYNEQFF.